The entry that follows covers one T cell receptor (beta chain) sequence. This clone was detected a few times. Its antigen remains unidentified. No base quality information exists; no much larger clone differs at one position. These data are taken from a study of blood T cell repertoires in COVID-19 (dated by TCRdb to about 2020). With regard to the full study: Samples from collaborators originated in the United States, Italy and Spain and spanned both the acute and convalescent phases of COVID-19. Where HLA class I and class II types were available, the types were taken from metadata supplied by the sample provider, not from assay-based typing. Deeply sampled blood TCRbeta repertoires from subjects exposed to, actively infected with, or recovered from COVID-19 were included in the dataset. The sample metadata nearly always contained a de-identified subject ID, COVID-19 status, age in years and sex. The prospective study material was composed of cDNA or gDNA derived from T cells, B-cell-depleted T cells, or PBMCs. The samples were drawn from the first 160 participants of the ongoing ImmuneRACE study and from 1,254 subjects provided by 6 global collaborators. The repertoires were released in a freely available public database meant as a resource for research on the immune response to SARS-CoV-2.

Study-wide findings and limitations: The quantity of clinical and demographic metadata differed by source and by participant and was supplied without curation.

One collaborating source in Seattle enrolled patients while the patients were actively infected and followed the patients over time throughout the course of disease. Each collaborating institution followed its own protocols to collect whole blood in K2EDTA tubes. For TCRbeta analysis, collaborators shipped samples as frozen whole blood, isolated PBMCs, or DNA extracted from either of those sample types. The immunoSEQ Assay, a bias-controlled multiplex PCR, was used to amplify TCRbeta CDR3 regions from genomic DNA. Regarding the original processing steps: The number of nucleated cells in each sample was estimated by amplification of reference gene primers within the assay. To quantify the absolute abundance of each unique TCRbeta CDR3 rearrangement, sequence reads were collapsed and filtered. For each sample, productive Simpson clonality was calculated as the square root of Simpson's diversity index across productive rearrangements. Imported from immuneACCESS, the table was reduced by TCRdb to in-frame sequences with V and J called. These copies leave out some clones; in studies compared against another copy, an unresolved V gene accounts for under half, and the cause of the remainder is not known. That table supplies the V and J calls and clone size; D and trimming were determined from the DNA. Counted in this sample were a few hundred thousand clones; 83% of them appeared once. Clones ranked in the top ten supply roughly 1.2% of the sample.

The receptor's source is a woman under 40 with COVID-19, enrolled during active disease. Sequencing was done on a sample of peripheral blood.

CDR3 protein: CASREDRGGGNQPQHF. The nucleotide sequence reads as follows: TGTGCCAGCAGGGAGGACAGGGGGGGAGGCAATCAGCCCCAGCATTTT. The chain joins TRBV2 to TRBJ1-5, with 10 middle bases fitting TRBD1. Germline trimming: 6 bases from V, 2 bases from J; junction bases outside gene matches: 7. The CDR3 measures 16 amino acids from cysteine to phenylalanine. Solely the CDR3 DNA is kept, with 48 bases framed from the first base. The germline V gene gives CDR1 as SNHLY and CDR2 as FYNNEI.